These T cell receptor beta chains were read from a single sample in a study of blood T cell repertoires in COVID-19. Profiled with immunoSEQ multiplex PCR; TCRdb holds only in-frame clones, not every one. The data show approximately 360,000 clones, 90% seen once. The sample comprised peripheral blood. The receptors come from a young man with active or convalescent COVID-19. The CDR3 runs from the conserved cysteine through the conserved F or W. A D gene is named only where the DNA matches it firmly. Clone size, where shown, is once, few, many, or a class for clones that have expanded.

d_gene: .; v_gene: TRBV14; j_gene: TRBJ2-7; abundance: .; CDR3nt: TGTGCCAGCAGCCAAGTTTTGGGCAGGACCTACGAGCAGTACTTC; CDR3aa: CASSQVLGRTYEQYF
d_gene: TRBD1; v_gene: TRBV7-9; j_gene: TRBJ1-4; abundance: once; CDR3nt: TGTGCCAGCAGCTTAGGGGACAGGGTAGGGAATGAAAAACTGTTTTTT; CDR3aa: CASSLGDRVGNEKLFF
d_gene: .; v_gene: TRBV3-1/TRBV3-2; j_gene: TRBJ2-2; abundance: .; CDR3nt: TGTGCCAGCAGCTCCTCGTCCACCGGGGAGCTGTTTTTT; CDR3aa: CASSSSSTGELFF
d_gene: TRBD2; v_gene: TRBV12-5; j_gene: TRBJ2-1; abundance: .; CDR3nt: TGTGCTAGTGGTTTGGTAGGGGTACTAGCGGGGGTTCCTAATGAGCAGTTCTTC; CDR3aa: CASGLVGVLAGVPNEQFF
d_gene: .; v_gene: TRBV28; j_gene: TRBJ2-1; abundance: .; CDR3nt: TGTGCCAGCAGACTAGGCCTCTACAATGAGCAGTTCTTC; CDR3aa: CASRLGLYNEQFF
d_gene: .; v_gene: TRBV11-3; j_gene: TRBJ2-3; abundance: .; CDR3nt: TGTGCCAGCAGCTTAGCTCGGGGAACAGATACGCAGTATTTT; CDR3aa: CASSLARGTDTQYF
d_gene: .; v_gene: TRBV10-3; j_gene: TRBJ2-1; abundance: .; CDR3nt: TGTGCCACCCGTCCTAGCGACTTTAGGGATGAGCAGTTCTTC; CDR3aa: CATRPSDFRDEQFF
d_gene: TRBD2; v_gene: TRBV25-1; j_gene: TRBJ2-5; abundance: .; CDR3nt: TGTGCCAGCAGTGAATTGGAGACCGGGAGGGAGACCCAGTACTTC; CDR3aa: CASSELETGRETQYF
d_gene: TRBD1; v_gene: TRBV11-1; j_gene: TRBJ2-5; abundance: .; CDR3nt: TGTGCCAGCAGCTTAGCGAGATGGACAGGGGGAGTTCAAGAGACCCAGTACTTC; CDR3aa: CASSLARWTGGVQETQYF
d_gene: TRBD2; v_gene: TRBV7-3; j_gene: TRBJ2-3; abundance: .; CDR3nt: TGTGCCAGCAGCTCCCCCTTAGCGGGCACCCGCGCTGCAGATACGCAGTATTTT; CDR3aa: CASSSPLAGTRAADTQYF
d_gene: .; v_gene: TRBV7-6; j_gene: TRBJ2-7; abundance: .; CDR3nt: TGTGCCAGCAGCTCTCTAGACAGCCTCTACGAGCAGTACTTC; CDR3aa: CASSSLDSLYEQYF
d_gene: TRBD1; v_gene: TRBV28; j_gene: TRBJ1-5; abundance: .; CDR3nt: TGTGCCAGCAGAGACGGGACAGGGAGGAATCAGCCCCAGCATTTT; CDR3aa: CASRDGTGRNQPQHF
d_gene: .; v_gene: TRBV3-1/TRBV3-2; j_gene: TRBJ1-2; abundance: .; CDR3nt: TGTGCCAGCAGCCAAGACGCAGGGGAGGGATATGGCTACACCTTC; CDR3aa: CASSQDAGEGYGYTF
d_gene: .; v_gene: TRBV6-5; j_gene: TRBJ1-5; abundance: .; CDR3nt: TGTGCCAGCAGCGGACAGTTCAATCAGCCCCAGCATTTT; CDR3aa: CASSGQFNQPQHF
d_gene: .; v_gene: TRBV27; j_gene: TRBJ1-1; abundance: .; CDR3nt: TGTGCCAGCAGTTTCGCCAGGGGGAACACTGAAGCTTTCTTT; CDR3aa: CASSFARGNTEAFF
d_gene: .; v_gene: TRBV7-9; j_gene: TRBJ1-4; abundance: once; CDR3nt: TGTGCCAGCAGCTTAATCGGGGTTAGTGAAAAACTGTTTTTT; CDR3aa: CASSLIGVSEKLFF
d_gene: TRBD2; v_gene: TRBV28; j_gene: TRBJ2-1; abundance: .; CDR3nt: TGTGCCAGCAGAAGAAGCGGGGGGGATTACAATGAGCAGTTCTTC; CDR3aa: CASRRSGGDYNEQFF
d_gene: TRBD2; v_gene: TRBV28; j_gene: TRBJ2-3; abundance: once; CDR3nt: TGTGCCAGCAGTTTAGACGGGGGGGGAGATACGCAGTATTTT; CDR3aa: CASSLDGGGDTQYF
d_gene: TRBD2; v_gene: TRBV19; j_gene: TRBJ2-7; abundance: .; CDR3nt: TGTGCCAGTAGTACTAAGGGACTAGCGGGAGCTATCGGCTACGAGCAGTACTTC; CDR3aa: CASSTKGLAGAIGYEQYF
d_gene: .; v_gene: TRBV1; j_gene: TRBJ2-2; abundance: .; CDR3nt: TGCACCAGCAGCCAGAACCGGCGGGTAGCGGTTGCCACCGGGGAGCTGTTTTTT; CDR3aa: CTSSQNRRVAVATGELFF
d_gene: .; v_gene: TRBV3-1/TRBV3-2; j_gene: TRBJ2-7; abundance: .; CDR3nt: TGTGCCAGCAGCCAATCCACCTACGAGCAGTACTTC; CDR3aa: CASSQSTYEQYF
d_gene: .; v_gene: TRBV7-2; j_gene: TRBJ1-1; abundance: .; CDR3nt: TGTGCCAGCAGCGTAGGACAGACGAACACTGAAGCTTTCTTT; CDR3aa: CASSVGQTNTEAFF
d_gene: .; v_gene: TRBV4-1; j_gene: TRBJ2-3; abundance: .; CDR3nt: TGCGCCAGCAGCCAAGATCAGGTCACAGATACGCAGTATTTT; CDR3aa: CASSQDQVTDTQYF
d_gene: TRBD2; v_gene: TRBV4-3; j_gene: TRBJ2-1; abundance: .; CDR3nt: TGCGCCAGCAGCCAAGGTGTGGTAGCGGGAGATGAGCAGTTCTTC; CDR3aa: CASSQGVVAGDEQFF
d_gene: .; v_gene: TRBV11-3; j_gene: TRBJ1-1; abundance: .; CDR3nt: TGTGCCAGCAGCCGCACGGGGAACACTGAAGCTTTCTTT; CDR3aa: CASSRTGNTEAFF
d_gene: TRBD1; v_gene: TRBV11-2; j_gene: TRBJ1-4; abundance: .; CDR3nt: TGTGCCAGCAGCCCGAAGACAGGGGTTAATGAAAAACTGTTTTTT; CDR3aa: CASSPKTGVNEKLFF
d_gene: .; v_gene: TRBV7-2; j_gene: TRBJ2-3; abundance: .; CDR3nt: TGTGCCAGCAGCATCCGAACGGGAACAGATACGCAGTATTTT; CDR3aa: CASSIRTGTDTQYF
d_gene: .; v_gene: TRBV19; j_gene: TRBJ1-2; abundance: .; CDR3nt: TGTGCCAGTACCCAAAACGACAGACTGGTTTATGGCTACACCTTC; CDR3aa: CASTQNDRLVYGYTF
d_gene: .; v_gene: TRBV5-1; j_gene: TRBJ2-5; abundance: .; CDR3nt: TGCGCCAGCAGCACCTCGAGGGCCTCGGGGTTAGAGACCCAGTACTTC; CDR3aa: CASSTSRASGLETQYF
d_gene: .; v_gene: TRBV2; j_gene: TRBJ2-7; abundance: .; CDR3nt: TGTGCCAGCAATGGAGACGGCCACGAGCAGTACTTC; CDR3aa: CASNGDGHEQYF
d_gene: .; v_gene: TRBV19; j_gene: TRBJ2-3; abundance: .; CDR3nt: TGTGCCAGTAGTATACCGGGGACTAGCACAGATACGCAGTATTTT; CDR3aa: CASSIPGTSTDTQYF
d_gene: .; v_gene: TRBV27; j_gene: TRBJ2-7; abundance: .; CDR3nt: TGTGCCAGCAGTTTTATAGCGTCCTACGAGCAGTACTTC; CDR3aa: CASSFIASYEQYF
d_gene: TRBD1; v_gene: TRBV7-9; j_gene: TRBJ2-7; abundance: .; CDR3nt: TGTGCCAGCAGCTCGGACAGGGGATCCTACGAGCAGTACTTC; CDR3aa: CASSSDRGSYEQYF
d_gene: .; v_gene: TRBV5-6; j_gene: TRBJ2-1; abundance: .; CDR3nt: TGTGCCAGCAGCCAGAGACACACCCCATACAATGAGCAGTTCTTC; CDR3aa: CASSQRHTPYNEQFF
d_gene: .; v_gene: TRBV9; j_gene: TRBJ1-6; abundance: .; CDR3nt: TGTGCCAGCAGCGTAGACACCGCCCTCGATTCACCCCTCCACTTT; CDR3aa: CASSVDTALDSPLHF
d_gene: .; v_gene: TRBV6-5; j_gene: TRBJ1-3; abundance: .; CDR3nt: TGTGCCACGCGGCAGGGAAGCCTATATGGAAACACCATATATTTT; CDR3aa: CATRQGSLYGNTIYF
d_gene: .; v_gene: TRBV28; j_gene: TRBJ2-5; abundance: .; CDR3nt: TGTGCCAGCAGTCCACCCCGGGGGTTGGAGACCCAGTACTTC; CDR3aa: CASSPPRGLETQYF
d_gene: TRBD2; v_gene: TRBV4-2; j_gene: TRBJ2-2; abundance: .; CDR3nt: TGTGCCAGCAGCCAAGTAGCGGGAGACACCGGGGAGCTGTTTTTT; CDR3aa: CASSQVAGDTGELFF
d_gene: .; v_gene: TRBV27; j_gene: TRBJ2-1; abundance: few; CDR3nt: TGTGCCAGCAGCCCGGACTCTCACAATGAGCAGTTCTTC; CDR3aa: CASSPDSHNEQFF
d_gene: .; v_gene: TRBV19; j_gene: TRBJ2-2; abundance: .; CDR3nt: TGTGCCAGTAGTCTTCTAGGGACATCGAACACCGGGGAGCTGTTTTTT; CDR3aa: CASSLLGTSNTGELFF
d_gene: TRBD1; v_gene: TRBV18; j_gene: TRBJ2-1; abundance: .; CDR3nt: TGTGCCAGCTCACGAGACAGGGTTCGGGAGCAGTTCTTC; CDR3aa: CASSRDRVREQFF
d_gene: TRBD2; v_gene: TRBV7-2; j_gene: TRBJ2-1; abundance: .; CDR3nt: TGTGCCAGCAGCCCCCGGGCTAGCGGGGGGGGGAATGAGCAGTTCTTC; CDR3aa: CASSPRASGGGNEQFF
d_gene: .; v_gene: TRBV11-2; j_gene: TRBJ1-6; abundance: .; CDR3nt: TGTGCCAGCAGCCCGCCGGAGACAGTTAATTCACCCCTCCACTTT; CDR3aa: CASSPPETVNSPLHF
d_gene: TRBD2; v_gene: TRBV27; j_gene: TRBJ2-1; abundance: .; CDR3nt: TGTGCCAGCAGTTTAGCGGGAGGGGGCAATGAGCAGTTCTTC; CDR3aa: CASSLAGGGNEQFF
d_gene: .; v_gene: TRBV28; j_gene: TRBJ1-4; abundance: .; CDR3nt: TGTGCCAGCGTGGCAGGCAATGAAAAACTGTTTTTT; CDR3aa: CASVAGNEKLFF